A single T cell receptor beta chain is shown here with its context. Some clones are missing from TCRdb's copy, which holds only in-frame ones; the method was immunoSEQ multiplex PCR. The sample shows about 110,000 clones, about 87% of them seen only once. Germline CDR1 MNHEY, CDR2 SMNVEV (reference sequence). The CDR3 length is 13 residues. Germline trimming cut 4 bases from V and 7 bases from J; bases unmatched to any gene: 4. This sample is drawn from a study of blood T cell repertoires in COVID-19. The sequenced sample was peripheral blood. V usage is TRBV27 and J usage is TRBJ1-5; 7 bases agree with TRBD1. This clonotype was sampled from a man in his fifties with active or convalescent COVID-19. CDR3 amino acids: CASSWDSRQPQHF. The CDR3 nucleotides read TGTGCCAGCAGTTGGGACAGTAGGCAGCCCCAGCATTTT.